The 5 T cell receptor beta chains below were found in one sample sequenced in a study of cytomegalovirus exposure and HLA in healthy donors. Sequencing used immunoSEQ multiplex PCR; TCRdb keeps in-frame clones, though not all of them. In the table there are 350,000 or so clones, 86% of which are singletons. The sequencing input was PBMCs. The receptors originated from a young woman in good health and CMV-seronegative.

The chain joins TRBV9 to TRBJ2-7; possibly TRBD2 for D (6 bases). The germline V and J ends were trimmed by 4 bases and 6 bases, with 20 bases remaining between them. The CDR3 contains 15 residues. Per the germline V gene, CDR1 is SGDLS and CDR2 is YYNGEE. DNA for the CDR3: TGTGCCAGCAGCCCCGGGGACTTCTCGGCGGGCGAGCAGTACTTC. This encodes CASSPGDFSAGEQYF.

This clone came up once. This CDR3 is CASSPPSGRAYNEQFF. CDR3 nucleotide sequence: TGTGCCAGCAGCCCCCCTAGCGGGAGAGCCTACAATGAGCAGTTCTTC. This rearrangement joins TRBV9 to TRBJ2-1; 10 nucleotides match TRBD2. The CDR3 is 16 residues long. J gave up 2 bases and V 4 bases, and 6 bases lay outside the gene matches. The V gene's germline CDR1 is SGDLS and CDR2 YYNGEE.

The chain joins TRBV9 to TRBJ2-3; a possible D gene is TRBD1 (6 bases). Per the germline V gene, CDR1 is SGDLS and CDR2 is YYNGEE. CDR3 size: 15 residues. Trimming took 3 bases from V and 0 from J, leaving 11 bases between them. The CDR3 DNA reads TGTGCCAGCAGCGCACAGGGATTTAGCACAGATACGCAGTATTTT. This translates into CASSAQGFSTDTQYF.

The chain recombines TRBV4-1 with TRBJ2-1; 7 bases align to TRBD1. Per the germline V gene, CDR1 is MGHRA and CDR2 is YSYEKL. This CDR3 has 16 residues. With 1 base clipped from V and 7 bases from J, the junction kept 10 bases outside the gene matches. As DNA, the CDR3 is TGCGCCAGCAGCCAAGCTAGAGACAGGGTAAGGAATGAGCAGTTCTTC. Translated, it gives CASSQARDRVRNEQFF.

This sequence joins TRBV28 and TRBJ2-3; no reliable D call. The CDR3 totals 15 residues. Trimming cost V 1 base and J 0 bases, with 8 bases left between them. Germline V lookup: CDR1 MDHEN, CDR2 SYDVKM. In DNA, the CDR3 is TGTGCCAGCAGTTTATCCCCCGGGAGCACAGATACGCAGTATTTT. It codes for CASSLSPGSTDTQYF.